This T cell receptor beta chain came from a study of shared clonotypes between healthy human individuals. Notes on the study in general: Represented diversity (both genetic and exposure-history) was limited by the small number of donors.

Comments on this clone: Its specificity is unknown.

Germline values: CDR1 LNHDA, CDR2 SQIVND (reference sequence). The CDR3 has 14 residues. V gave up 6 bases and J gave up 6 bases; unmatched junction bases: 8. The study ran the assay at deep level. The repertoire was sequenced with immunoSEQ multiplex PCR; TCRdb's copy has only in-frame clones and lacks some. In the table there are fewer than 600,000 clones, around 77% of which are singletons. The clonotype was recovered from a middle-aged woman in good health. Some clones in this sample may be carry-over from other donors' samples. The chain recombines TRBV19 with TRBJ2-7; 10 positions agree with TRBD1. The sample comprised PBMCs. CDR3 residues: CASSIMTGGSEQYF. The CDR3, as DNA: TGTGCCAGTAGCATCATGACAGGGGGCTCCGAGCAGTACTTC.